Listed here is a single TCR beta chain. Its antigen is undetermined. The data are from a study of T cells after yellow fever vaccination. TCRdb re-derived calls from the 5' RACE reads in MiXCR, one entry per CDR3 protein. The table lists around 300,000 distinct CDR3 sequences, roughly 4.3% of them singletons. Findings and limits, study-wide: Weaker in magnitude, the secondary response showed a faster peak on day 5 versus 15. Reappearing after the booster were most of the clones from primary vaccination (around 96% CD4, about 88% CD8). FACS-sorted repertoires could harbor abundant contaminating bulk-population clonotypes.

This receptor was identified in a man between 18 and 29 years old who received the YFV17D yellow fever vaccine. The specimen was PBMCs, collected 5 days after the yellow fever booster vaccination.

DNA of the CDR3: TGTGCCAGCAGCGCCGGGGACAGGGTAAACACAGATACGCAGTATTTT. As protein: CASSAGDRVNTDTQYF. This rearrangement joins TRBV7-2 to TRBJ2-3, with 9 bases matching TRBD1. V shed 5 bases, J shed 2 bases, and the junction held 8 bases outside the gene matches. There are 16 residues in the CDR3. The germline CDR1 and CDR2 sequences are SGHTA and FQGNSA.